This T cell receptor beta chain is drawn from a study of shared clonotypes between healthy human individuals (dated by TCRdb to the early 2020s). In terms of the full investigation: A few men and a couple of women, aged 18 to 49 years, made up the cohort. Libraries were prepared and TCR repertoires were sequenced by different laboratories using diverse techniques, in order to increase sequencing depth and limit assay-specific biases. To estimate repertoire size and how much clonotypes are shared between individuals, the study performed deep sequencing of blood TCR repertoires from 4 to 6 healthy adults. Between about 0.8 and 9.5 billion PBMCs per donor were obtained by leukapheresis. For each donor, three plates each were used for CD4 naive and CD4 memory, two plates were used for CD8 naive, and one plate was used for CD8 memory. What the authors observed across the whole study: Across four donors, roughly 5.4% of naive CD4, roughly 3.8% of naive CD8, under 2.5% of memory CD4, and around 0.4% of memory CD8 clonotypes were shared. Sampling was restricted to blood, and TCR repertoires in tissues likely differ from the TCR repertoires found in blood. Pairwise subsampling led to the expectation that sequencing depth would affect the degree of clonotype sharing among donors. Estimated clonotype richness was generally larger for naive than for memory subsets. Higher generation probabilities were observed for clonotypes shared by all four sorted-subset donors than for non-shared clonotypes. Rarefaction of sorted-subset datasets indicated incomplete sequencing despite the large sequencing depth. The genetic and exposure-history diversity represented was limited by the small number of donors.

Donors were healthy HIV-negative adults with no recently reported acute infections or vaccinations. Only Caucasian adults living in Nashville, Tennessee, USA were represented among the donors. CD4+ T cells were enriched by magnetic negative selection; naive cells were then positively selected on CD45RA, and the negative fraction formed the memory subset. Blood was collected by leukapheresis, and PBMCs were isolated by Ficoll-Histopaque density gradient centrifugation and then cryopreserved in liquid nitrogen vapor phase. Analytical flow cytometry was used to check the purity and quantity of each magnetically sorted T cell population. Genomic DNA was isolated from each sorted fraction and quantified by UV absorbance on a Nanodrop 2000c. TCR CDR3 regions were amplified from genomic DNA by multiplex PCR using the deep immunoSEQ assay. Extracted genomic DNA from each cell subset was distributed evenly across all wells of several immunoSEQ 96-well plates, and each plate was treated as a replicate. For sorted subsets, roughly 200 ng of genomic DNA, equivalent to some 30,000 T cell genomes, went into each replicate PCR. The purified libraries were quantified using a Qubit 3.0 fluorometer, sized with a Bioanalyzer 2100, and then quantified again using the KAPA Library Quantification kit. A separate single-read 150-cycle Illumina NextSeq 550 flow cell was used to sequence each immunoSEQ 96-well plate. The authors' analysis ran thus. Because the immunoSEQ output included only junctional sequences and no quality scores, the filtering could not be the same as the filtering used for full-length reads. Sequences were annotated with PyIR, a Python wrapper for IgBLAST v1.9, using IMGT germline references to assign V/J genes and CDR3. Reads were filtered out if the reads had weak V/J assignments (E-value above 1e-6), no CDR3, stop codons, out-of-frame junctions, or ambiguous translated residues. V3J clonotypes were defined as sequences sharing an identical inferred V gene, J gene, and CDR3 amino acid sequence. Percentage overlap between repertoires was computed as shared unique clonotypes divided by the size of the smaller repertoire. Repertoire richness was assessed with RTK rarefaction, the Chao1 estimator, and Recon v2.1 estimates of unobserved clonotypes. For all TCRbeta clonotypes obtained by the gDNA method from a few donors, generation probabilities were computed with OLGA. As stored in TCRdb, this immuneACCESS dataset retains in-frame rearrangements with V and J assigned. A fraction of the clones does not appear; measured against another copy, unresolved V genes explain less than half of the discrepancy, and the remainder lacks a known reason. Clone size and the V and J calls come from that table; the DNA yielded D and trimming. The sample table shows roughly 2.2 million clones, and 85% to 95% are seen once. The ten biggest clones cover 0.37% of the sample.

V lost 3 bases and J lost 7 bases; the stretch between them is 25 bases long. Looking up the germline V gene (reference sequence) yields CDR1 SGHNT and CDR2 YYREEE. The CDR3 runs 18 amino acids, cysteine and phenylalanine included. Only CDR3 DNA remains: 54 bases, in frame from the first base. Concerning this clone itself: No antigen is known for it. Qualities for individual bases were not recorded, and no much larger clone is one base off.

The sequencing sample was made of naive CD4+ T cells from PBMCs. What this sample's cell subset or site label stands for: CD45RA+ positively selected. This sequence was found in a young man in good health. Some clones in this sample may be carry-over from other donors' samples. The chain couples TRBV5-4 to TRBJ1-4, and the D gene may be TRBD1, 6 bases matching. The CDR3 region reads CASSCPAGEGAVCEKLFF. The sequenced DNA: TGTGCCAGCAGCTGTCCGGCAGGGGAAGGTGCGGTTTGTGAAAAACTGTTTTTT.